This is a list of T cell receptor beta chains from one sample in a study of shared clonotypes between healthy human individuals. Libraries were prepared by immunoSEQ multiplex PCR; TCRdb keeps only in-frame clonotypes and omits some of them. This table holds approximately 400,000 clones, 95% to 97% found once. Sequencing was done on a sample of memory CD8+ T cells sorted from blood. The source of these receptors is a man in his thirties or forties in good health. Both conserved end residues are part of each CDR3. D genes are given only for firm matches. Some rows mark clone size as missing; the rest say once, few, many or name a class of expanded clone.

13	TRBD1	NA	TRBV2	TRBJ2-5	TGTGCCAGCAGATGGGACAGGCAAGAGACCCAGTACTTC	CASRWDRQETQYF
20	TRBD2	NA	TRBV28	TRBJ2-1	TGTGCCAGCAGTTTGCCCCTGACTAGCGGGAGGCTGAGCTCCTACAATGAGCAGTTCTTC	CASSLPLTSGRLSSYNEQFF
16	NA	NA	TRBV12-5	TRBJ1-3	TGTGCTAGTGGTTTGGTACTAGGACGGACTCCGGACACCATATATTTT	CASGLVLGRTPDTIYF
15	NA	NA	TRBV11-2	TRBJ2-7	TGTGCCAGCAGCTTCGTCCCAGGGAATCACTACGAGCAGTACTTC	CASSFVPGNHYEQYF
15	NA	NA	TRBV10-3	TRBJ2-1	TGTGCCATCAGTGAGGGAGCTGACACCTACAATGAGCAGTTCTTC	CAISEGADTYNEQFF
15	NA	NA	TRBV29-1	TRBJ2-1	TGCAGCGTTGAAGATCGGGGAAGGGCGCACAATGAGCAGTTCTTC	CSVEDRGRAHNEQFF
12	NA	NA	TRBV6-5	TRBJ1-1	TGTGCCAGCAGTCGCAACAGCGCTGAAGCTTTCTTT	CASSRNSAEAFF
13	NA	NA	TRBV9	TRBJ2-2	TGTGCCAGCAGCAGGGGCAACACCGGGGAGCTGTTTTTT	CASSRGNTGELFF
13	NA	NA	TRBV5-6	TRBJ2-5	TGTGCCAGCAGCCCCGTACTTCAAGAGACCCAGTACTTC	CASSPVLQETQYF
14	TRBD2	NA	TRBV6-6	TRBJ2-1	TGTGCCAGCAAGGGACTAGCGGGAGGGTATGAGCAGTTCTTC	CASKGLAGGYEQFF
14	TRBD1	NA	TRBV30	TRBJ1-1	TGTGCCTGGAGTCTGGGACAGGCCGTCTATGAAGCTTTCTTT	CAWSLGQAVYEAFF
16	NA	NA	TRBV5-1	TRBJ1-5	TGCGCCAGCAGCTTGGGAGGTCCAGAGAGCAATCAGCCCCAGCATTTT	CASSLGGPESNQPQHF
17	NA	NA	TRBV11-2	TRBJ1-4	TGTGCCAGCAGCTTCCGCGGGACCCCCGGAACTAATGAAAAACTGTTTTTT	CASSFRGTPGTNEKLFF
13	TRBD1	NA	TRBV6-1	TRBJ2-3	TGTGCCAGCAGTCGCGACAGGGCAGATACGCAGTATTTT	CASSRDRADTQYF
19	TRBD1	NA	TRBV5-3	TRBJ1-4	TGTGCCAGAAGCTTGGGTGTAGACAGGGGAGGAGGTCTGGATGAAAAACTGTTTTTT	CARSLGVDRGGGLDEKLFF
15	TRBD2	NA	TRBV6-1	TRBJ2-3	TGTGCCAGCAGCATGGGACTAGCGGTCACAGATACGCAGTATTTT	CASSMGLAVTDTQYF
13	NA	NA	TRBV15	TRBJ1-2	TGTGCCACCAGCCAGGGGCGGGACTATGGCTACACCTTC	CATSQGRDYGYTF
11	NA	NA	TRBV20-1	TRBJ2-3	TGCAGTGCTACCGTAACAGATACGCAGTATTTT	CSATVTDTQYF
14	TRBD1	NA	TRBV27	TRBJ1-1	TGTGCCAGCAGACTATACCTGGGGACAGGGGGAGCTTTCTTT	CASRLYLGTGGAFF
12	NA	NA	TRBV5-4	TRBJ1-1	TGTGCCAGCAGCTTGGTGGGGGGTGAAGCTTTCTTT	CASSLVGGEAFF
14	NA	NA	TRBV6-5	TRBJ2-7	TGTGCCAGCAGTTACTCTAGTTCCTCGTACGAGCAGTACTTC	CASSYSSSSYEQYF
14	TRBD1	NA	TRBV5-1	TRBJ2-5	TGCGCCAGCAGCCCGGACAGGGGAGAAGAGACCCAGTACTTC	CASSPDRGEETQYF
15	NA	NA	TRBV29-1	TRBJ2-7	TGCAGCGTTGGCCCGGGGGGCTTACCCTCCTACGAGCAGTACTTC	CSVGPGGLPSYEQYF
15	TRBD2	once	TRBV6-1	TRBJ2-7	TGTGCCAGCATTGAGCGGGAGGGAGCCCCCTACGAGCAGTACTTC	CASIEREGAPYEQYF
13	NA	NA	TRBV9	TRBJ2-7	TGTGCCAGCAGCCGTCAGAGCTCCTACGAGCAGTACTTC	CASSRQSSYEQYF
14	NA	NA	TRBV9	TRBJ2-6	TGTGCCAGCAGCGGGACATCTGGGGCCAACGTCCTGACTTTC	CASSGTSGANVLTF
13	NA	NA	TRBV28	TRBJ2-1	TGTGCCAGCCGTTCGGGGACCTACAATGAGCAGTTCTTC	CASRSGTYNEQFF
16	TRBD2	NA	TRBV5-4	TRBJ2-3	TGTGCCAGCAGCTTGGCGACTAGCGGGAGCACAGATACGCAGTATTTT	CASSLATSGSTDTQYF
18	TRBD2	NA	TRBV4-2	TRBJ2-4	TGTGCCAGCAGCCGAGGACTAGCGGGAGGGCTAGCCAAAAACATTCAGTACTTC	CASSRGLAGGLAKNIQYF
14	NA	NA	TRBV7-2	TRBJ2-1	TGTGCCAGCAGCTTACACTCCCCTTACAATGAGCAGTTCTTC	CASSLHSPYNEQFF
13	TRBD1	once	TRBV19	TRBJ2-5	TGTGCCAGTAGCCCGGACAGGGGAGAGACCCAGTACTTC	CASSPDRGETQYF
14	NA	once	TRBV7-9	TRBJ2-3	TGTGCCAGCAGCCTCGCCAGGCAGGGAGATACGCAGTATTTT	CASSLARQGDTQYF
13	NA	NA	TRBV27	TRBJ1-1	TGTGCCAGCAGCCGAGACAAGAACACTGAAGCTTTCTTT	CASSRDKNTEAFF
13	NA	NA	TRBV29-1	TRBJ1-3	TGCAGCGTTGAAGACAGAGCCCTGAACACCATATATTTT	CSVEDRALNTIYF
15	TRBD1	NA	TRBV6-1	TRBJ1-2	TGTGCCAGCAGTGACTCTTACAGGGGGCTCGATGGCTACACCTTC	CASSDSYRGLDGYTF
16	TRBD2	NA	TRBV7-9	TRBJ2-3	TGTGCCAGCAGCTTAGGGTCTAGCGGAATCACAGATACGCAGTATTTT	CASSLGSSGITDTQYF
15	TRBD1	NA	TRBV28	TRBJ1-5	TGTGCCAGCAGACCGGGACAGGGGTCCAATCAGCCCCAGCATTTT	CASRPGQGSNQPQHF
16	TRBD2	NA	TRBV27	TRBJ2-7	TGTGCCAGCAGTTTGAGGCCACCGGGACTAGTCTACGAGCAGTACTTC	CASSLRPPGLVYEQYF
15	TRBD1	NA	TRBV5-1	TRBJ1-2	TGCGCCAGCAGCCGTCCCGGGACAGGGGACTATGGCTACACCTTC	CASSRPGTGDYGYTF